The 27 T cell receptor beta chains below were found in one sample sequenced in a study of T cell responses to AZD1222 COVID-19 vaccine (dated by TCRdb to the early 2020s). Libraries were built with the immunoSEQ multiplex PCR assay. TCRdb provides this immuneACCESS table in a form limited to in-frame rearrangements. Some clones are lacking; in checked studies, under half of them reflect an unresolved V gene, and why the rest are absent is not known. The sample table contains 85,000 to 90,000 clones; only one count was recorded for approximately 89% of them. In total, the top ten clones hold approximately 5% of the sample. This specimen's time point label, per the study, means: about 28 days (+/-7) after the second vaccine dose. Sequencing was performed on peripheral blood, taken 28 days after the second AZD1222 dose. Source of these receptors: an adult who received the AZD1222 COVID-19 vaccine.

The gene calls are TRBV28 and TRBJ2-7; D gene unclear. V lost 2 bases to trimming and J lost 0 bases, with 14 bases between them. Germline assignment: CDR1 MDHEN and CDR2 SYDVKM. The CDR3 has 16 residues. The CDR3 nucleotides are TGTGCCAGCAGTTTAGACACCACAATGTACTCCTACGAGCAGTACTTC. Its protein product is CASSLDTTMYSYEQYF.

The chain has TRBV5-1 and TRBJ2-3; 10 bases match TRBD1. This CDR3 has 14 amino acids. Germline CDR1 SGHRS, CDR2 YFSETQ. The junction had 6 bases not matched to a gene; V was cut back by 3 bases and J by 8 bases. The CDR3 nucleotides are TGCGCCAGCAGCTCCTTGGACAGGGGGGGTACGCAGTATTTT. This codes for CASSSLDRGGTQYF.

This chain links TRBV7-9 with TRBJ2-5, with 9 bases lining up with TRBD1. CDR3 length: 15 amino acids. Germline V lookup: CDR1 SEHNR, CDR2 FQNEAQ (reference sequence). Losses at the gene ends were 1 base for V and 5 bases for J; bases not matched to a gene: 5. CDR3 region: CASSLVQGAGETQYF. The CDR3 bases are TGTGCCAGCAGCTTAGTACAGGGGGCGGGCGAGACCCAGTACTTC. Full variable domain (remainder filled in from reference TRBV7-9 and TRBJ2-5): DTGVSQNPRHKITKRGQNVTFRCDPISEHNRLYWYRQTLGQGPEFLTYFQNEAQLEKSRLLSDRFSAERPKGSFSTLEIQRTEQGDSAMYLCASSLVQGAGETQYFGPGTRLLVL.

This clone showed up just a few times. The chain links TRBV11-2 to TRBJ1-3; the D is unclear. The CDR3 contains 18 residues. The V gene lost 0 bases and the J gene lost 4 bases, with 19 bases spanning the gap. Per germline, CDR1 SGHAT and CDR2 FQNNGV. The CDR3 region is CASSLEWPAHRGGNTIYF. The CDR3 DNA is TGTGCCAGCAGCTTAGAATGGCCGGCTCACCGAGGAGGAAACACCATATATTTT.

This clone was seen a handful of times. The chain recombines TRBV3-1 (or the pseudogene TRBV3-2) with TRBJ2-5; possible D gene TRBD2, 5 bases. Trimming pared 1 base from V and 3 bases from J, leaving 9 bases between. Germline CDR1 LGHDT, CDR2 YNNKEL (reference sequence). There are 14 residues in the CDR3. CDR3 bases: TGTGCCAGCAGCCAAGGACTAATGGAAGAGACCCAGTACTTC. Translating gives CASSQGLMEETQYF.

The rearrangement links TRBV11-3 to TRBJ2-1, with a tentative D call TRBD1 (5 bases). With 2 bases removed from V and 8 bases from J, the gap between germline ends came to 7 bases. In germline, CDR1 is SGHNT, CDR2 YENEEA. The CDR3 is 12 residues long. The CDR3: CASSLRGYEQFF. The CDR3 DNA sequence: TGTGCCAGCAGCTTAAGGGGCTATGAGCAGTTCTTC.

In this sample, this clone turned up once. The V and J genes are TRBV11-2 and TRBJ2-7; a possible D gene is TRBD2 (6 bases). The CDR3 totals 13 residues. The V end was cut by 5 bases, the J end by 2 bases, with 10 bases between. CDR1 and CDR2 from the germline V gene are SGHAT and FQNNGV. The CDR3 loop is CASSVRLAYEQYV. The DNA for the CDR3 is TGTGCCAGCAGCGTCCGACTAGCCTACGAGCAGTACGTC.

The sample holds one count of this clone. The chain joins TRBV5-1 to TRBJ2-1; 7 positions agree with TRBD2. The V segment lost 4 bases and the J segment 2 bases; nucleotides outside the gene matches: 0. This CDR3 has 13 residues. Germline V CDR1 and CDR2: SGHRS, YFSETQ. The CDR3 reads CASSSGTYNEQFF. The CDR3 nucleotides are TGCGCCAGCAGCAGCGGGACCTACAATGAGCAGTTCTTC. The full variable domain, its missing parts supplied by reference TRBV5-1 and TRBJ2-1, is KAGVTQTPRYLIKTRGQQVTLSCSPISGHRSVSWYQQTPGQGLQFLFEYFSETQRNKGNFPGRFSGRQFSNSRSEMNVSTLELGDSALYLCASSSGTYNEQFFGPGTRLTVL.

This clone was counted a single time. The V gene is TRBV16, the J gene TRBJ2-7; 8 bases fit TRBD1. From germline, CDR1 is KGHSY and CDR2 FQNENV. Unmatched junction bases numbered 14, after V lost 6 bases and J lost 4 bases. The CDR3 has 16 amino acids. CDR3: CASSRSRGQDPYEQYV. CDR3 nucleotide sequence: TGTGCCAGCAGTCGCTCCAGGGGGCAAGATCCTTACGAGCAGTACGTC.

This clone appeared once. The gene calls are TRBV6-2 or TRBV6-3 and TRBJ1-6; tentative D call: TRBD1 (6 bases). The CDR3 is 16 residues long. Trimming shortened V by 2 bases and J by 7 bases, and 15 bases separated the two germline ends. Germline V gene data show CDR1 as MNHEY and CDR2 as SVGEGT. In nucleotides, the CDR3 is TGTGCCAGCAGTTACCGGGGGCAGGGCGCAAATTCACCCCTCCACTTT. Residues: CASSYRGQGANSPLHF.

This clone was recorded once. V is TRBV19 and J is TRBJ2-3; TRBD2 aligns across 12 bases. The CDR3 is made up of 16 amino acids. The V gene's germline CDR1 is LNHDA and CDR2 SQIVND (reference sequence). J lost 2 bases, V lost 6 bases, and 6 bases had no gene match. The DNA for the CDR3 is TGTGCCAGTAGAGAACTAGCGGGGGGATTCACAGATACGCAGTATTTT. Its protein product is CASRELAGGFTDTQYF.

The chain is built from TRBV4-1 and TRBJ2-3; D might be TRBD2 (5 bases). CDR3 length: 18 residues. Trimming took 0 bases from V and 0 from J, leaving 16 bases between them. CDR1 and CDR2 (germline): MGHRA, YSYEKL. CDR3 loop: CASSQEGLRAASTDTQYF. The CDR3 nucleotides are TGCGCCAGCAGCCAAGAAGGGTTGAGGGCTGCTAGCACAGATACGCAGTATTTT.

V usage is TRBV10-3 and J usage is TRBJ1-5; unclear D gene. This CDR3 spans 14 amino acids. Trimming took 1 base from V and 4 from J, leaving 8 bases between them. Germline V lookup: CDR1 ENHRY, CDR2 SYGVKD. CDR3 sequence (DNA): TGTGCCATCAGTGAGTTCTCGAAGAATCAGCCCCAGCATTTT. Its protein is CAISEFSKNQPQHF.

This sequence joins TRBV9 and TRBJ1-3; D ambiguous. CDR3 length equals 12 residues. The V gene's germline CDR1 is SGDLS and CDR2 YYNGEE. V was shortened by 1 base and J by 4 bases, with 3 bases between the two germline ends. CDR3 residues: CASSVNGNTIYF. In nucleotides, the CDR3 is TGTGCCAGCAGCGTAAACGGAAACACCATATATTTT.

V and J are TRBV6-5 and TRBJ1-1; tentative D call: TRBD1 (5 bases). This CDR3 region has 14 residues. CDR1 MNHEY and CDR2 SVGAGI come from the germline V gene. Trimming left V 5 bases short and J 0 bases short, with 10 bases between. In nucleotides, the CDR3 is TGTGCCAGCAGTACCGGGGGAATGAACACTGAAGCTTTCTTT. Its translation is CASSTGGMNTEAFF.

The V gene is TRBV11-2, the J gene TRBJ2-7, with 7 bases identical to TRBD1. This CDR3 region has 13 residues. V lost 5 bases to trimming and J lost 4 bases; unmatched junction nucleotides: 5. Per the germline V gene, CDR1 is SGHAT and CDR2 is FQNNGV. The DNA of the CDR3 is TGTGCCAGCAGCAAATCGACAGGGTACGAGCAGTACGTC. Translation gives CASSKSTGYEQYV.

V is TRBV18 and J is TRBJ1-2; 7 bases map to TRBD1. Germline loops: CDR1 KGHSH, CDR2 LQKENI. The CDR3 totals 15 residues. The trim removed 5 bases at V and 0 bases at J, leaving 6 bases unmatched. As DNA, the CDR3 is TGTGCCAGCTCATTCCAGGGGGTCTCTAACTATGGCTACACCTTC. Its translation is CASSFQGVSNYGYTF.

The V gene is TRBV9, the J gene TRBJ1-6, with 8 bases fitting TRBD1. This CDR3 region has 14 residues. Looked up from germline, CDR1 is SGDLS and CDR2 is YYNGEE. The trim removed 2 bases at V and 10 bases at J, leaving 5 bases unmatched. The CDR3 DNA reads as TGTGCCAGCAGCGTCTGGACAGGGAACTCACCCCTCCACTTT. As protein: CASSVWTGNSPLHF.

V and J are TRBV7-8 and TRBJ1-2; maybe TRBD1 (5 bases). CDR1 SGHVS and CDR2 FQNEAQ come from the germline V gene. V lost 5 bases and J 4 bases, leaving 14 bases between the germline ends. The CDR3 sequence is 14 residues long. The CDR3 DNA follows: TGTGCCAGCAGCCGAGTAGACAGCTCCTATGGCTACACCTTC. Its translation: CASSRVDSSYGYTF.

The chain is built from TRBV11-1 and TRBJ2-3; D is possibly TRBD2 (6 bases). This CDR3 has 16 amino acids. V lost 8 bases, J lost 3 bases, and 21 bases lay in between. Looked up from germline, CDR1 is SGHAT and CDR2 is FQDESV (reference sequence). The CDR3 loop reads CASQGRRRGRTDTQYF. The CDR3 nucleotides read TGTGCCAGCCAAGGGAGGAGGAGAGGGAGAACAGATACGCAGTATTTT.

In nucleotides, the CDR3 is TGTGCCAGCAGCGGTACGGAAAAGATGAACACTGAAGCTTTCTTT. Translation gives CASSGTEKMNTEAFF. This chain connects TRBV7-9 to TRBJ1-1; no clear D. Trimming took off 5 bases at V and 0 bases at J, with 13 bases between the two ends. Germline assignment: CDR1 SEHNR and CDR2 FQNEAQ (reference sequence). This CDR3 is 15 amino acids long.

The chain recombines TRBV7-9 with TRBJ1-4; D possibly corresponds to TRBD1 (5 bases). V was cut by 5 bases and J by 0 bases, with 10 bases left in between. The germline CDR1 and CDR2 sequences are SEHNR and FQNEAQ (reference sequence). The CDR3 runs 15 residues. The CDR3 protein is CASSVGQATNEKLFF. As DNA, the CDR3 is TGTGCCAGCAGCGTAGGACAAGCAACTAATGAAAAACTGTTTTTT.

The DNA of the CDR3 is TGTGCCAGCAGTTTATTGGGGACAGGGGGCGCGGATGCCCAGTATTTT. Residues: CASSLLGTGGADAQYF. The V and J genes are TRBV27 and TRBJ2-3, with 12 bases fitting TRBD1. With V trimmed by 1 base and J by 12 bases, 11 bases remained unmatched. The CDR3 loop spans 16 amino acids. The germline gives CDR1 MNHEY, CDR2 SMNVEV (reference sequence).

This clone appeared a few times. The chain employs TRBV19 and TRBJ1-5; no reliable D call. The CDR3 spans 12 residues. The germline gives CDR1 LNHDA, CDR2 SQIVND (reference sequence). Deletions cut 1 base from V and 2 bases from J, with 0 bases between. The CDR3 is CASSIGNQPQHF. The CDR3 DNA follows: TGTGCCAGTAGTATAGGCAATCAGCCCCAGCATTTT.

The rearrangement links TRBV14 to TRBJ2-7; 7 bases map to TRBD1. The CDR3 has 15 amino acids. Per the germline V gene, CDR1 is SGHDN and CDR2 is FVKESK. The trim removed 0 bases at V and 3 bases at J, leaving 5 bases unmatched. The CDR3 spells CASSQDGTGDYEQYV. CDR3 sequence (DNA): TGTGCCAGCAGCCAAGATGGTACAGGGGACTACGAGCAGTACGTC.

V and J are TRBV9 and TRBJ1-2; maybe TRBD1 (5 bases). The CDR3 length is 18 residues. CDR1 and CDR2 from the germline V gene are SGDLS and YYNGEE. Trimming took off 2 bases at V and 1 base at J, with 21 bases between the two ends. The CDR3, as DNA: TGTGCCAGCAGCGTTAGCGGGACGTTCGATCTCGATAACTATGGCTACACCTTC. Translating gives CASSVSGTFDLDNYGYTF.

The genes are TRBV6-2 or TRBV6-3 and TRBJ1-1; 9 nucleotides line up with TRBD1. The germline gives CDR1 MNHEY, CDR2 SVGEGT. The CDR3 sequence is 17 residues long. V was clipped by 6 bases and J by 2 bases; unmatched bases: 13. The DNA of the CDR3 is TGTGCCAGCAGCCCCGGGACAGGGAAGTTGGTTAACACTGAAGCTTTCTTT. Translated, it gives CASSPGTGKLVNTEAFF.